These 14 T cell receptor beta chains originate from one sample sequenced in a study of cytomegalovirus exposure and HLA in healthy donors. The PCR was carried out with 60 Vbeta primers and 13 Jbeta primers. Here immunoSEQ multiplex PCR was the method, and the copy in TCRdb shows in-frame clones only, minus some. The table has 85,000 to 95,000 clones, 70% to 80% seen once. Sequencing input: PBMCs. The receptors were gathered from a man aged 25-45 years in good health and CMV-seropositive.

The chain carries TRBV6-5 and TRBJ1-1; no firm D call. The CDR3 has 12 residues. With 6 bases removed from V and 3 bases from J, the gap between germline ends came to 8 bases. The germline gives CDR1 MNHEY, CDR2 SVGAGI. DNA for the CDR3: TGTGCCAGCAGGAGTCCGCACACTGAAGCTTTCTTT. This sequence encodes CASRSPHTEAFF.

The J gene is TRBJ2-3, the V gene TRBV25-1; a weak D match, TRBD2 (7 bases). In germline, CDR1 is MGHDK, CDR2 SYGVNS. This CDR3 spans 14 amino acids. Trimming shortened V by 4 bases and J by 5 bases, and 13 bases separated the two germline ends. The CDR3 loop is CASSVGGQGDTQYF. The CDR3 DNA is TGTGCCAGCAGTGTCGGGGGGCAGGGAGATACGCAGTATTTT.

The V call is TRBV9, the J call TRBJ1-2; D not certain. Germline CDR1 SGDLS, CDR2 YYNGEE. V shed 4 bases and J shed 8 bases, with 21 bases lying between them. CDR3 length equals 15 residues. The CDR3 loop is CASSPPGGFSSGYTF. The CDR3 coding sequence is TGTGCCAGCAGCCCCCCCGGAGGGTTCTCGTCCGGCTACACCTTC.

The chain links TRBV5-6 to TRBJ1-2, with D possibly matching TRBD1 (5 bases). Germline CDR1 is SGHDT and CDR2 is YYEEEE. The CDR3 spans 15 residues. With 2 bases removed from V and 5 bases from J, the gap between germline ends came to 16 bases. This CDR3 reads CASSLVGEVLYGYTF. In DNA, the CDR3 is TGTGCCAGCAGCTTAGTGGGGGAGGTACTTTATGGCTACACCTTC.

This chain links TRBV2 with TRBJ2-6; D gene ambiguous. With 8 bases removed from V and 4 bases from J, the gap between germline ends came to 12 bases. Germline V gene lookup returns CDR1 SNHLY and CDR2 FYNNEI. This CDR3 is built from 14 residues. The DNA of the CDR3 is TGTGCCAGCCTTCCGCGTTCAGGGGCCAACGTCCTGACTTTC. This codes for CASLPRSGANVLTF.

This chain connects TRBV21-1 to TRBJ2-5; no check of the table's D call, TRBD2, against the DNA was made. TRBV21-1 is an annotated pseudogene. This CDR3 region has 17 residues. CDR3 coding DNA: TGTGCCAGCAGCAAATCCAACGGGGTGGGGATCGGAGAGACCCAGTACTTC. It specifies CASSKSNGVGIGETQYF.

This chain joins TRBV19 and TRBJ2-3, with D perhaps TRBD2 (5 bases). Germline CDR1 is LNHDA and CDR2 is SQIVND (reference sequence). Trimming left V 3 bases short and J 4 bases short, with 14 bases between. The CDR3 totals 15 residues. The CDR3 DNA reads as TGTGCCAGTAGTATCGGGATAGGTCAGCCAGATACGCAGTATTTT. It yields the protein CASSIGIGQPDTQYF.

This clone has more than one count but fewer than ten. The genes are TRBV28 and TRBJ1-1; D is ambiguous. Germline CDR1 and CDR2: MDHEN and SYDVKM. The CDR3 covers 15 residues. Deletions cut 6 bases from V and 5 bases from J, with 19 bases between. The CDR3 sequence is CASSYYGNSGTEAFF. The CDR3, as DNA: TGTGCCAGCAGCTACTACGGGAACTCCGGGACTGAAGCTTTCTTT.

This chain connects TRBV15 to TRBJ2-7; 9 bases agree with TRBD2. CDR1 is LNHNV and CDR2 is YYDKDF in the germline V gene (reference sequence). The CDR3 length is 15 residues. J was trimmed by 2 bases and V by 0 bases; bases with no gene match: 2. The CDR3 DNA sequence: TGTGCCACCAGCAGAGAGGGCGGGAGGGCCTACGAGCAGTACTTC. Its protein product is CATSREGGRAYEQYF.

The chain couples TRBV5-5 to TRBJ2-5; 14 bases fit TRBD2. The V gene's germline CDR1 is SGHKS and CDR2 YYEKEE (reference sequence). The CDR3 is 18 residues long. V lost 4 bases to trimming and J lost 0 bases; unmatched junction nucleotides: 8. CDR3 loop: CASSTGTSGSEYQETQYF. The CDR3 region has the DNA TGTGCCAGCAGCACCGGGACTAGCGGGAGTGAGTACCAAGAGACCCAGTACTTC.

The chain couples TRBV6-5 to TRBJ2-3, with 7 bases matching TRBD1. V gave up 4 bases and J gave up 2 bases; unmatched junction bases: 9. Germline assignment: CDR1 MNHEY and CDR2 SVGAGI. This CDR3 spans 16 amino acids. The CDR3 spells CASSSEGQHLTDTQYF. CDR3 bases: TGTGCCAGCAGTTCCGAGGGACAGCACCTCACAGATACGCAGTATTTT.

This clone was counted once. The genes are TRBV19 and TRBJ2-5; possible D gene TRBD1, 5 bases. With 8 bases removed from V and 2 bases from J, the gap between germline ends came to 15 bases. The CDR3 extends over 14 amino acids. Germline V lookup: CDR1 LNHDA, CDR2 SQIVND (reference sequence). This CDR3 is CASSELQEQETQYF. The CDR3 coding sequence is TGTGCCAGTTCCGAACTACAGGAACAAGAGACCCAGTACTTC.

This chain connects TRBV28 to TRBJ2-3; 8 bases are shared with TRBD2. The germline V gene has CDR1 MDHEN and CDR2 SYDVKM. The CDR3 is 15 amino acids. V gave up 2 bases and J gave up 8 bases; unmatched junction bases: 9. CDR3: CASSLERGPRGTQYF. Here the CDR3 DNA reads TGTGCCAGCAGTTTAGAGCGGGGGCCGCGGGGTACGCAGTATTTT.

V gene TRBV5-8 combines with J gene TRBJ1-3, with D possibly matching TRBD1 (6 bases). Trimming left V 5 bases short and J 4 bases short, with 16 bases between. The CDR3 spans 15 residues. In germline, CDR1 is SGHTS, CDR2 YDEGEE. The CDR3 reads CASSYDRIQGNTIYF. The CDR3 DNA reads as TGTGCCAGCAGTTACGACAGGATTCAGGGAAACACCATATATTTT. The variable domain in full, with the rest retrieved from reference TRBV5-8 and TRBJ1-3, is EAGVTQSPTHLIKTRGQQATLRCSPISGHTSVYWYQQALGLGLQFLLWYDEGEERNRGNFPPRFSGRQFPNYSSELNVNALELEDSALYLCASSYDRIQGNTIYFGEGSWLTVV.